This TCR beta chain appears in the sequencing data of a study of beta chain features in type 1 diabetes. This CDR3 is 15 amino acids long. The germline V and J ends were trimmed by 2 bases and 1 base, with 9 bases remaining between them. Germline V CDR1 and CDR2: MDHEN, SYDVKM. Via the markers CD45RO/CCR7/CD25/CD127/CD95/CD27, stem cell-like memory, regulatory, central memory and naive CD4+ cells were sorted. Investigators reverse transcribed all isolated RNA, so they sequenced expressed TCRB transcripts. Clones were sequenced by immunoSEQ multiplex PCR, and TCRdb holds only the in-frame ones, with some missing. The profile covers 310,000 or so clones, with 11% appearing a single time and about 0.015% taken by the ten largest. A remark on this clone: At the DNA level, this CDR3 is encoded by other sequences in the same sample as well.

The sequenced material came from naive CD4+ T cells from blood. This sequence originates from a young woman in good health. The genes are TRBV28 and TRBJ2-1; D is perhaps TRBD2 (6 bases). DNA of the CDR3: TGTGCCAGCAGTTTAGGGGGGAGTTCCTACAATGAGCAGTTCTTC. This codes for CASSLGGSSYNEQFF. Variable domain in full (rest from reference TRBV28 and TRBJ2-1): DVKVTQSSRYLVKRTGEKVFLECVQDMDHENMFWYRQDPGLGLRLIYFSYDVKMKEKGDIPEGYSVSREKKERFSLILESASTNQTSMYLCASSLGGSSYNEQFFGPGTRLTVL.